This T cell receptor (beta chain) was captured by sequencing in a study of shared clonotypes between healthy human individuals. Overall study context: Each donor had three CD4 naive, three CD4 memory, two CD8 naive and one CD8 memory plate.

Once extracted for a subset, genomic DNA was divided evenly among several immunoSEQ plates. Assay used: immunoSEQ multiplex PCR; TCRdb lists only in-frame clones, some missing. The table lists about 1.1 million clones, roughly 80% of them singletons. The CDR3 has 13 amino acids. The ends were cut back, 6 bases at V and 4 bases at J, with 13 bases in the middle. Per germline, CDR1 MDHEN and CDR2 SYDVKM. This chain links TRBV28 with TRBJ2-7; D unclear. This clonotype originated in a young man in good health. Some clones in this sample may be carry-over from other donors' samples. Source material: memory CD4+ T cells from PBMCs. Regarding subset: CD45RA-negative fraction. The CDR3 DNA reads TGTGCCAGCAGCGAAGGGCAGCCTTACGAGCAGTACTTC. Encoded protein: CASSEGQPYEQYF. Full variable domain (remainder filled in from reference TRBV28 and TRBJ2-7): DVKVTQSSRYLVKRTGEKVFLECVQDMDHENMFWYRQDPGLGLRLIYFSYDVKMKEKGDIPEGYSVSREKKERFSLILESASTNQTSMYLCASSEGQPYEQYFGPGTRLTVT.